This T cell receptor (beta chain) was observed in a study of beta chain features in type 1 diabetes. Since all of the isolated RNA was reverse transcribed, expressed TCRB transcripts were what got sequenced. The assay was immunoSEQ multiplex PCR, and TCRdb's table has in-frame clones only and misses some. Here the sample spans 150,000 to 190,000 clones, 11% being singletons. A few counts support this clone. Antigen: not known. This CDR3 comprises 14 residues. Per germline, CDR1 ENHRY and CDR2 SYGVKD. The V end was cut by 7 bases, the J end by 5 bases, with 12 bases between. The study, taken as a whole, reports: TCRB CDR3s were moderately but significantly shorter in Type 1 diabetes patients in all four CD4+ subsets. At VDJ recombination sites, type 1 diabetes patients had fewer insertions and more deleted nucleotides.

Sorting based on CD45RO/CCR7/CD25/CD127/CD95/CD27 separated CD4+ naive, central memory, regulatory and stem cell-like memory cells. This sequence originates from a man between 18 and 29 years old in good health. The material sequenced was central memory CD4+ T cells from blood. The V call is TRBV10-3, the J call TRBJ1-6, with D tentatively TRBD1 (5 bases). The CDR3 region has the DNA TGTGCCATCACCCCCGGGGGTAATAATTCACCCCTCCACTTT. Translating it yields CAITPGGNNSPLHF.